Each of the 6 T cell receptor beta chains below was sequenced from the same sample in a study of T cell repertoires in cytomegalovirus infection. TCRdb reanalysed the reads using MiXCR and keeps one entry per CDR3 protein. Counted here are 250,000 to 300,000 distinct CDR3 sequences, roughly an eighth occurring once; the ten biggest clones make up 8.5% to 9%. Sequencing was done on a sample of PBMCs. The receptors were sampled from a human donor in good health (CMV status not recorded). Some clones in this sample may be carry-over from other donors' samples.

This clonotype was observed many times. V usage is TRBV29-1 and J usage is TRBJ1-5, with D uncertain. The CDR3 totals 13 residues. Germline CDR1 SQVTM, CDR2 ANQGSEA. Trimming pared 4 bases from V and 4 bases from J, leaving 11 bases between. CDR3: CSVGGQANQPQHF. CDR3 nucleotide sequence: TGCAGCGTTGGTGGGCAGGCTAATCAGCCCCAGCATTTT.

This clonotype showed up many times. The chain joins TRBV20-1 to TRBJ2-3; a possible D gene is TRBD2 (6 bases). The CDR3 is 15 residues long. Trimming left V 6 bases short and J 2 bases short, with 18 bases between. Germline lookup yields CDR1 DFQATT and CDR2 SNEGSKA (reference sequence). CDR3 in DNA: TGCAGTGCGAGGACGGGGGACCGTGACACAGATACGCAGTATTTT. Residues: CSARTGDRDTDTQYF.

There are a few counts of this clonotype. The CDR3, as DNA: TGCAGCGTTGTTCAGCATGGGAATGAGCAGTTCTTC. Residues: CSVVQHGNEQFF. The V and J genes are TRBV29-1 and TRBJ2-1, with D uncertain. There are 12 residues in the CDR3. V lost 4 bases, J lost 7 bases, and 11 bases lay in between. The germline V gene has CDR1 SQVTM and CDR2 ANQGSEA.

This clonotype showed up many times. This chain joins TRBV7-9 and TRBJ2-3, with TRBD2 identical over 8 bases. The CDR3 covers 16 residues. Per germline, CDR1 SEHNR and CDR2 FQNEAQ (reference sequence). The V and J ends lost 5 bases and 0 bases, in that order; junction bases with no gene match: 7. The CDR3 here is CASSLGLDLSTDTQYF. CDR3 sequence (DNA): TGTGCCAGCAGCCTGGGACTAGACCTTAGCACAGATACGCAGTATTTT. The full variable domain, its missing parts supplied by reference TRBV7-9 and TRBJ2-3, is DTGVSQNPRHKITKRGQNVTFRCDPISEHNRLYWYRQTLGQGPEFLTYFQNEAQLEKSRLLSDRFSAERPKGSFSTLEIQRTEQGDSAMYLCASSLGLDLSTDTQYFGPGTRLTVL.

This clonotype showed up just a few times. This chain connects TRBV10-3 to TRBJ1-5; 11 bases line up with TRBD1. The J segment lost 0 bases and the V segment lost 3 bases, leaving 7 bases of the junction unmatched. CDR1 ENHRY and CDR2 SYGVKD come from the germline V gene. CDR3 size: 18 residues. The CDR3 protein is CAISEGTGGTVSNQPQHF. As DNA, the CDR3 is TGTGCCATCAGTGAAGGGACAGGGGGGACAGTTAGCAATCAGCCCCAGCATTTT.

In its sample, this clonotype was seen a few times. The chain has TRBV15 and TRBJ1-1; D is uncertain. The CDR3 totals 13 residues. The germline V gene has CDR1 LNHNV and CDR2 YYDKDF (reference sequence). V was cut by 3 bases and J by 3 bases, with 8 bases left in between. CDR3 sequence (DNA): TGTGCCACCAGCAGGTCTGGGGACACTGAAGCTTTCTTT. Protein: CATSRSGDTEAFF.